This T cell receptor beta chain was observed in a study of beta chain features in type 1 diabetes. For the study at large: The study found patients and healthy donors alike in age, gender and cell yields.

The investigators reverse transcribed all of the isolated RNA, so they sequenced expressed TCRB transcripts. The data were produced by immunoSEQ multiplex PCR, yet TCRdb's version contains in-frame clones alone and is incomplete. The table lists about 270,000 clones, roughly 13% of them singletons. The CDR3 is 14 residues long. V dropped 2 bases and J dropped 3; count of bases not matched to a gene: 0. CDR1 is SNHLY and CDR2 is FYNNEI in the germline V gene. Findings and caveats of the study: All four CD4+ subsets from Type 1 diabetes patients carried moderately but significantly shorter TCRB CDR3s.

This clone was detected a few times. The target antigen is unknown. This receptor was obtained from a man aged 25-40 years with type 1 diabetes. The rearrangement joins TRBV2 to TRBJ1-4, with 7 bases identical to TRBD1. Sequencing used naive CD4+ T cells from blood. The DNA of the CDR3 is TGTGCCAGCAGTGAACAGGGGGCTAATGAAAAACTGTTTTTT. It encodes CASSEQGANEKLFF.